This T cell receptor (beta chain) was recovered during a study of T cells in Graves' hyperthyroidism and ophthalmopathy. Study findings and constraints: A 13 V-J model separated ophthalmopathy from stable hyperthyroidism. Most thyroid clonotypes expanded above 0.001 appeared in blood too.

Diagnosis of hyperthyroidism was new in patients aged 18 to 65, and its duration was under 2 months. Together with thyroid ultrasound, orbital computed tomography, serum thyroxine and TRAb, clinical symptoms were used for diagnoses. Germline V gene sequence: CDR1 MNHEY, CDR2 SVGAGI. The CDR3 spans 15 residues. Unmatched junction bases numbered 7, after V lost 5 bases and J lost 6 bases. This clonotype was seen a handful of times. Its target is not known. The investigators amplified TCR beta CDR3 regions from RNA transcripts. The TCR CDR3 first-round RT-PCR relied on the HTBI primer set. TCRdb called the multiplex PCR reads again in MiXCR, with one record for every CDR3 protein. The sample gives about 290,000 distinct CDR3 sequences, nearly 15% of which show up once; around 31% is in the top ten.

The chain is built from TRBV6-5 and TRBJ1-6; TRBD1 agrees at 7 bases. This TCR was recovered from a woman aged 50 to 60 with Graves' hyperthyroidism that later progressed to Graves' ophthalmopathy. The sequenced sample was blood. The DNA of the CDR3 is TGTGCCAGCAGTGAGGGACAGCCTATTAATTCACCCCTCCACTTT. Its translation: CASSEGQPINSPLHF.